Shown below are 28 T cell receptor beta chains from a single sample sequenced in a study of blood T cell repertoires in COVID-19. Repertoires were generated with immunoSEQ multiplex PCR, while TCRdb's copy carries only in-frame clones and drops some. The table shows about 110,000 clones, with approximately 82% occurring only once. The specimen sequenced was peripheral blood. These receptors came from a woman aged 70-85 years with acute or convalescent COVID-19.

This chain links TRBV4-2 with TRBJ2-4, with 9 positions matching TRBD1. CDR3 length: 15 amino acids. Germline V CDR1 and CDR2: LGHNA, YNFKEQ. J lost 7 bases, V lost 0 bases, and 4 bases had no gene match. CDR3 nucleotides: TGTGCCAGCAGCCAAGATTTACAGGGGGCGAACATTCAGTACTTC. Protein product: CASSQDLQGANIQYF.

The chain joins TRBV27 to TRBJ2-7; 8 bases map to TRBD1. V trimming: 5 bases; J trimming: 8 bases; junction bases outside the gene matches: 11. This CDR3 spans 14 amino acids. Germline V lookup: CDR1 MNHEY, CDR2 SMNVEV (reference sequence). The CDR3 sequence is CASSPPDRVIKQYF. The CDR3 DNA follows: TGTGCCAGCAGTCCCCCGGACAGGGTAATCAAGCAGTACTTC.

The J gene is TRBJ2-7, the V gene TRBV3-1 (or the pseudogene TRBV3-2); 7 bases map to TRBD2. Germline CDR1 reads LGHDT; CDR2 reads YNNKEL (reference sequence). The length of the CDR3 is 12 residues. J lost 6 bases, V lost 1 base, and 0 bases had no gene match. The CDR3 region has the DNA TGTGCCAGCAGCCAAGCGGGGGGCGAGCAGTACTTC. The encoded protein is CASSQAGGEQYF.

DNA for the CDR3: TGTGCCAGCAGCACATACCGGGACAGGGTAAACCAAGAGACCCAGTACTTC. This sequence encodes CASSTYRDRVNQETQYF. The chain is built from TRBV7-2 and TRBJ2-5; 9 nucleotides agree with TRBD1. J was trimmed by 0 bases and V by 5 bases; bases with no gene match: 10. This CDR3 region has 17 residues. Germline V gene sequence: CDR1 SGHTA, CDR2 FQGNSA.

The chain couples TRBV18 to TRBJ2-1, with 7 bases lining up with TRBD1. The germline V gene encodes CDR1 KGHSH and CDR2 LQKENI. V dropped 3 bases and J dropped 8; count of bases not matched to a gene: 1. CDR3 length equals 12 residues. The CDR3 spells CASSPRGYEQFF. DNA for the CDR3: TGTGCCAGCTCACCCAGGGGGTATGAGCAGTTCTTC.

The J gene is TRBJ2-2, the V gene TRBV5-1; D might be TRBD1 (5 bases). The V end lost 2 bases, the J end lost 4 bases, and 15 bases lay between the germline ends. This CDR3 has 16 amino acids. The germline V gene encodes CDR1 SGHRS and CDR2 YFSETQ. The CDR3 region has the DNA TGCGCCAGCAGCTTACAGGCCTCCCAGGGCACCGGGGAGCTGTTTTTT. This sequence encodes CASSLQASQGTGELFF.

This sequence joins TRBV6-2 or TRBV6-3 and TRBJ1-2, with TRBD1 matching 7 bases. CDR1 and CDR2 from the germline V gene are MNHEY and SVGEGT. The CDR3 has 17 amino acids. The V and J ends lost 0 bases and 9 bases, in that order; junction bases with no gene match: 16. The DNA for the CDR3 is TGTGCCAGCAGTTACTCTAACCGCGGGACAGACCTTTATAGCTACACCTTC. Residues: CASSYSNRGTDLYSYTF.

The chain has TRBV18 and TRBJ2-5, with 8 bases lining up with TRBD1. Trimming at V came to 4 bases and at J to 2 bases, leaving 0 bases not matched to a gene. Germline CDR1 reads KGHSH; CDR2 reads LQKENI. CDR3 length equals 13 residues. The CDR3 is CASSRDRQETQYF. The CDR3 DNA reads TGTGCCAGCTCACGGGACAGGCAAGAGACCCAGTACTTC.

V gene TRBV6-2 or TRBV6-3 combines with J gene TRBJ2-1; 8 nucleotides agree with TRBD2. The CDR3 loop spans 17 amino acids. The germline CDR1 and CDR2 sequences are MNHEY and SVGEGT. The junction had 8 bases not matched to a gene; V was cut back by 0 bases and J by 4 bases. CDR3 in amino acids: CASSYSPSGGIYNEQFF. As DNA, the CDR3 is TGTGCCAGCAGTTACTCGCCCAGCGGGGGAATTTACAATGAGCAGTTCTTC.

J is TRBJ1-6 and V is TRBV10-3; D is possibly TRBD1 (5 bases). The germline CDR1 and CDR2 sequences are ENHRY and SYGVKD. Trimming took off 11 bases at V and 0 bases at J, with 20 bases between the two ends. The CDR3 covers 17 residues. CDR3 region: CAGRGSHRDSYNSPLHF. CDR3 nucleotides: TGTGCCGGGAGGGGCAGCCACAGAGACTCCTATAATTCACCCCTCCACTTT.

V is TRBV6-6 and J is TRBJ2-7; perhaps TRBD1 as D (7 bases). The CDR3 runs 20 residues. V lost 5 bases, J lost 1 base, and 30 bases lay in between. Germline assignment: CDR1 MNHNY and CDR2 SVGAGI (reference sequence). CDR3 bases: TGTGCCAGCAGTCCCCGGATACTCAGGGGGGTTCGTAGGGGATCCTACGAGCAGTACTTC. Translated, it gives CASSPRILRGVRRGSYEQYF.

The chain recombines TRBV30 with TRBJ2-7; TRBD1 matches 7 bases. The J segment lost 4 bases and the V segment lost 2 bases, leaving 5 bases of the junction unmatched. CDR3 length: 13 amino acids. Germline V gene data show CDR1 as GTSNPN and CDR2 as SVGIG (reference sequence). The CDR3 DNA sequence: TGTGCCTGGAGTTCCGGGACAGTTTACGAGCAGTACTTC. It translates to CAWSSGTVYEQYF.

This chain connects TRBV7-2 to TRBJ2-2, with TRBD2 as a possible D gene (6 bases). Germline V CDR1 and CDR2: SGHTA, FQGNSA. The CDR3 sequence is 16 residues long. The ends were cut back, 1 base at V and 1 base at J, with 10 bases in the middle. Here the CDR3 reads CASSLGGNRNTGELFF. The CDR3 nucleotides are TGTGCCAGCAGCTTAGGCGGGAACCGGAACACCGGGGAGCTGTTTTTT.

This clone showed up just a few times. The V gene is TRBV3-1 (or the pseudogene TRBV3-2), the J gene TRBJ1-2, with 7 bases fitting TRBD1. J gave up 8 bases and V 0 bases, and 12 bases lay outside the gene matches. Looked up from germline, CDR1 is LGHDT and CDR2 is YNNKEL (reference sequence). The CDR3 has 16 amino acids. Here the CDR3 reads CASSQEFGDSEGGYTF. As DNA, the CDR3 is TGTGCCAGCAGCCAAGAATTCGGGGACAGCGAAGGGGGCTACACCTTC.

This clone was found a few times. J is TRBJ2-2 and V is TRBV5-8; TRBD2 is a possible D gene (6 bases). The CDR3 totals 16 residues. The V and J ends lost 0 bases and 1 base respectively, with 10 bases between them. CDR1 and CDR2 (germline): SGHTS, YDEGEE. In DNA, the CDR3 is TGTGCCAGCAGCTTGGAGGGGAGGATGAACACCGGGGAGCTGTTTTTT. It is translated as CASSLEGRMNTGELFF.

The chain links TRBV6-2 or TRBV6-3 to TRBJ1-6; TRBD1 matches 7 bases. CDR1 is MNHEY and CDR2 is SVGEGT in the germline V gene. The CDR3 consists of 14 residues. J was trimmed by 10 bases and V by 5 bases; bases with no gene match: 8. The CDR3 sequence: CASSTGTVTSPLHF. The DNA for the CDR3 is TGTGCCAGCAGTACCGGGACAGTTACCTCACCCCTCCACTTT.

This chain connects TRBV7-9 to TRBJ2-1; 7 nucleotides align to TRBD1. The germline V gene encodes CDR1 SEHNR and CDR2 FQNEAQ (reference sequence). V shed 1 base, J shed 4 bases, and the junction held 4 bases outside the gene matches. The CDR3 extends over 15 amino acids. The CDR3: CASSLGQGAYNEQFF. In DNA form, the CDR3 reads TGTGCCAGCAGCTTAGGACAGGGCGCGTACAATGAGCAGTTCTTC.

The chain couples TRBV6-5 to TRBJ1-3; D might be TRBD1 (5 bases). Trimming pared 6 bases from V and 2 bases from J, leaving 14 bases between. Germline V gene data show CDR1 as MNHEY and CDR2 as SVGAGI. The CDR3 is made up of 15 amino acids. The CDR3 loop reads CASRDGGSPGNTIYF. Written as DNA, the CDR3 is TGTGCCAGCAGGGATGGGGGGTCTCCTGGAAACACCATATATTTT.

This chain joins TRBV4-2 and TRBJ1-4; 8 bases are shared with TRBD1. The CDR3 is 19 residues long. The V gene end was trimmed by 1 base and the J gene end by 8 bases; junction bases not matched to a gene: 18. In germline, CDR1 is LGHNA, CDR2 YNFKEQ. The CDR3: CASSQGSLGRDRRGEKLFF. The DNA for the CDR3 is TGTGCCAGCAGCCAAGGTTCTCTGGGCCGGGACAGGCGTGGGGAAAAACTGTTTTTT.

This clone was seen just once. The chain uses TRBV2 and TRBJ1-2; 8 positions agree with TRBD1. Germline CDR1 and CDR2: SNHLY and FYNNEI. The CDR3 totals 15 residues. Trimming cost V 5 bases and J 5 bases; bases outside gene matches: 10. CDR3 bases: TGTGCCAGCAGTTTCGCCGACAGGGGAAAATATGGCTACACCTTC. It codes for CASSFADRGKYGYTF.

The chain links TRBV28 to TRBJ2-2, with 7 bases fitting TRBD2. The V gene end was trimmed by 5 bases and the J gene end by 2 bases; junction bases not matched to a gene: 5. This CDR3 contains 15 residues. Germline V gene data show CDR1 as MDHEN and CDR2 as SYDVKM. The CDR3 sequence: CASSVTSPNTGELFF. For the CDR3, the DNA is TGTGCCAGCAGTGTGACTAGCCCCAACACCGGGGAGCTGTTTTTT.

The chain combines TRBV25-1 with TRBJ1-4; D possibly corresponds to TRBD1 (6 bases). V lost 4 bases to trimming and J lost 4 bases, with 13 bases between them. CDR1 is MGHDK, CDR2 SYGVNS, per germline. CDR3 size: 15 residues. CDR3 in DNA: TGTGCCAGCAGTGGTCGGACAGATAATAATGAAAAACTGTTTTTT. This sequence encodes CASSGRTDNNEKLFF.

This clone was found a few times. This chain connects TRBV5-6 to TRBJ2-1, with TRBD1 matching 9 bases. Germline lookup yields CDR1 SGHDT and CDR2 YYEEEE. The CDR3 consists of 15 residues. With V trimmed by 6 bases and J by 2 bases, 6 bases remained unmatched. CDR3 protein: CASITGTGPYNEQFF. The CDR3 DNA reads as TGTGCCAGCATCACCGGGACAGGGCCCTACAATGAGCAGTTCTTC.

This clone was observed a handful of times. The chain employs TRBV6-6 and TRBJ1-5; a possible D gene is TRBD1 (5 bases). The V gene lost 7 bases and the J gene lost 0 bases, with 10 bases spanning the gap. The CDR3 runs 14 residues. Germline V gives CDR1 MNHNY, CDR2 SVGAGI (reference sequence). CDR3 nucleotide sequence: TGTGCCAGCAATGCAGGGAATAGCAATCAGCCCCAGCATTTT. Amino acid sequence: CASNAGNSNQPQHF.

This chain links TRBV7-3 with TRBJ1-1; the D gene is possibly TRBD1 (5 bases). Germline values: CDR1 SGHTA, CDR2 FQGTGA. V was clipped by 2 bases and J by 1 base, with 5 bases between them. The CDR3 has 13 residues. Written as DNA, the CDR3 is TGTGCCAGCAGCTTACAGGGGAACACTGAAGCTTTCTTT. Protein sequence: CASSLQGNTEAFF.

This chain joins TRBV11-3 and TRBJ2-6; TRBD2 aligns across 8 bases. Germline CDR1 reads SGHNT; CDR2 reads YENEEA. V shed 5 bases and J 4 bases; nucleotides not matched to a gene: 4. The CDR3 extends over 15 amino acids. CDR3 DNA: TGTGCCAGCAGCCGGGGGGGCCCCGGGGCCAACGTCCTGACTTTC. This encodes CASSRGGPGANVLTF. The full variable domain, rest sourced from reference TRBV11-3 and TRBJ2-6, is EAGVVQSPRYKIIEKKQPVAFWCNPISGHNTLYWYLQNLGQGPELLIRYENEEAVDDSQLPKDRFSAERLKGVDSTLKIQPAELGDSAVYLCASSRGGPGANVLTFGAGSRLTVL.

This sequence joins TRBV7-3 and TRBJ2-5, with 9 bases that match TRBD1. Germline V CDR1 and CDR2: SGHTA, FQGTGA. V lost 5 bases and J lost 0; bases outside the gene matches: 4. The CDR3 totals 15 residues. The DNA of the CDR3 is TGTGCCAGCAGCGCCGGACAGGGGTACCAAGAGACCCAGTACTTC. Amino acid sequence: CASSAGQGYQETQYF.

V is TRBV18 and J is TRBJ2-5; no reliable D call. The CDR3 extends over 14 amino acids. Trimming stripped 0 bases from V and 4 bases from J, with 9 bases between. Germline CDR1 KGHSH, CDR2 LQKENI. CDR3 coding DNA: TGTGCCAGCTCACCACCCTCTTTCCCAGAGACCCAGTACTTC. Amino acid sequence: CASSPPSFPETQYF.